These T cell receptor beta chains were read from a single sample in a study of blood T cells in healthy people across ages. MiXCR, run by TCRdb on the 5' RACE reads, gives a single entry per CDR3 protein. The sample lists about 1,600,000 distinct CDR3 sequences; about 43% were seen once. Material for sequencing was blood. The receptors were gathered from a woman younger than 30 in good health. Each CDR3 is given with its conserved first and last residue. The order of the fields is CDR3 DNA, CDR3 protein, V gene, D gene, clone size, CDR3 length, J gene. D genes are given only for firm matches. Only some rows state a clone size, as once, few, many or a class for expanded clones.

DNA: TGCAGCGTTGAAAGGTCGAACACCGGGGAGCTGTTTTTT
CDR3: CSVERSNTGELFF
V: TRBV29-1
D: .
size: few
length: 13
J: TRBJ2-2

DNA: TGTGCCAGTAGCCGGCAGGCTAACTACAATGAGCAGTTCTTC
CDR3: CASSRQANYNEQFF
V: TRBV19
D: .
size: .
length: 14
J: TRBJ2-1

DNA: TGTGCCATCAGTATTAACTCGGACGCGGATGGCTACACCTTC
CDR3: CAISINSDADGYTF
V: TRBV10-3
D: .
size: .
length: 14
J: TRBJ1-2

DNA: TGTGCCAGCAGGGAGCTAGGGGATGGCTACACCTTC
CDR3: CASRELGDGYTF
V: TRBV28
D: .
size: few
length: 12
J: TRBJ1-2

DNA: TGTGCCAGCAGCGACCGGGACAGGGGAACCGATGAGCAGTTCTTC
CDR3: CASSDRDRGTDEQFF
V: TRBV3-1
D: TRBD1
size: .
length: 15
J: TRBJ2-1

DNA: TGTGCCAGCTCACCGTCCCCGTCTGGGGCCAACGTCCTGACTTTC
CDR3: CASSPSPSGANVLTF
V: TRBV18
D: .
size: few
length: 15
J: TRBJ2-6

DNA: TGTGCCAGCAGTGAACGGGTAGCGGGGTACTACAATGAGCAGTTCTTC
CDR3: CASSERVAGYYNEQFF
V: TRBV2
D: TRBD2
size: .
length: 16
J: TRBJ2-1

DNA: TGCAGTGCTAGAGTGGGCTTTGAGGGAGCTTTCTTT
CDR3: CSARVGFEGAFF
V: TRBV20-1
D: .
size: .
length: 12
J: TRBJ1-1

DNA: TGTGCCAGCAGCTTAGATCCAGCGGGGGTTCCTGGGGCCAACGTCCTGACTTTC
CDR3: CASSLDPAGVPGANVLTF
V: TRBV11-2
D: TRBD2
size: .
length: 18
J: TRBJ2-6

DNA: TGTGCCAGCAGCCCGATCAAGACAGGGATGGCTTCCCTTAAGGGCTACAATGAGCAGTTCTTC
CDR3: CASSPIKTGMASLKGYNEQFF
V: TRBV11-1
D: TRBD1
size: few
length: 21
J: TRBJ2-1

DNA: TGTGCCAGCAGTTTTCGGGCCACTGAAGCTTTCTTT
CDR3: CASSFRATEAFF
V: TRBV28
D: .
size: .
length: 12
J: TRBJ1-1

DNA: TGCAGTGCTCGGTCAGCTCCCAACACTGAAGCTTTCTTT
CDR3: CSARSAPNTEAFF
V: TRBV20-1
D: .
size: .
length: 13
J: TRBJ1-1

DNA: TGCAGTGCTAGACCCGGACTCTTCTACGAGCAGTACTTC
CDR3: CSARPGLFYEQYF
V: TRBV20-1
D: .
size: .
length: 13
J: TRBJ2-7

DNA: TGTGCCAGCAGTGAAGGAATAAGGGGAGGTGACACCATATATTTT
CDR3: CASSEGIRGGDTIYF
V: TRBV6-1
D: .
size: .
length: 15
J: TRBJ1-3

DNA: TGTGCCAGCAGCTCGCCAACTAGCGGGGGGCGGGGAACCTACAATGAGCAGTTCTTC
CDR3: CASSSPTSGGRGTYNEQFF
V: TRBV7-6
D: TRBD2
size: .
length: 19
J: TRBJ2-1

DNA: TGTGCCAGTAGACAGACACCCTCAAGCACAGATACGCAGTATTTT
CDR3: CASRQTPSSTDTQYF
V: TRBV19
D: .
size: .
length: 15
J: TRBJ2-3

DNA: TGCAGTGCCAGAAGCCCTCAACTAGCGGGAGGTGCCGCGGATACGCAGTATTTT
CDR3: CSARSPQLAGGAADTQYF
V: TRBV20-1
D: TRBD2
size: .
length: 18
J: TRBJ2-3

DNA: TGTGCCAGCACCCGTGCGGGTGTGGGCGGAGAGCAGTACTTC
CDR3: CASTRAGVGGEQYF
V: TRBV6-5
D: .
size: .
length: 14
J: TRBJ2-7

DNA: TGTGCCAGCGGGAACAGCTGGTCCACAGATACGCAGTATTTT
CDR3: CASGNSWSTDTQYF
V: TRBV7-8
D: .
size: .
length: 14
J: TRBJ2-3

DNA: TGCAGCGTTGTTGGGGGAGGGGGCGCAGGCACTGAAGCTTTCTTT
CDR3: CSVVGGGGAGTEAFF
V: TRBV29-1
D: TRBD1
size: .
length: 15
J: TRBJ1-1

DNA: TGTGCCACCAGTGATTCTGCGACAGCGTACCAAGAGACCCAGTACTTC
CDR3: CATSDSATAYQETQYF
V: TRBV24-1
D: .
size: .
length: 16
J: TRBJ2-5

DNA: TGCAGTGCCGCAGTGGGTACCTCTGAAGCTTTCTTT
CDR3: CSAAVGTSEAFF
V: TRBV20-1
D: .
size: .
length: 12
J: TRBJ1-1

DNA: TGTGCCAGCAGTGGGAGCATATACGAGCAGTTCTTC
CDR3: CASSGSIYEQFF
V: TRBV28
D: .
size: .
length: 12
J: TRBJ2-1

DNA: TGTGCCAGCAGTTTAAGCTCAGGGTCTCTCGGCTACACCTTC
CDR3: CASSLSSGSLGYTF
V: TRBV12-3/TRBV12-4
D: .
size: few
length: 14
J: TRBJ1-2

DNA: TGTGCCGGCCGGGGTAGGAGCTCTGGGGCCAACGTCCTGACTTTC
CDR3: CAGRGRSSGANVLTF
V: TRBV6-2/TRBV6-3
D: .
size: .
length: 15
J: TRBJ2-6

DNA: TGTGCCAGCAGTTACTCGCCACAGGGTAACACTGAAGCTTTCTTT
CDR3: CASSYSPQGNTEAFF
V: TRBV6-5
D: .
size: few
length: 15
J: TRBJ1-1

DNA: TGTGCCAGCAGTCGTCCGGGACTAGTTTGGGAGCAGTACTTC
CDR3: CASSRPGLVWEQYF
V: TRBV27
D: TRBD2
size: .
length: 14
J: TRBJ2-5

DNA: TGTGCCAGCAGTTTTAAGTCGAGTTCGGCACAGCCCCAGCATTTT
CDR3: CASSFKSSSAQPQHF
V: TRBV27
D: .
size: .
length: 15
J: TRBJ1-5

DNA: TGTGCCAGCACCGGGACCGAGACTAACTATGGCTACACCTTC
CDR3: CASTGTETNYGYTF
V: TRBV2
D: .
size: .
length: 14
J: TRBJ1-2

DNA: TGCGCCAGCAGCTTGATGGGGCGATACTACGAGCAGTACTTC
CDR3: CASSLMGRYYEQYF
V: TRBV5-1
D: .
size: few
length: 14
J: TRBJ2-7

DNA: TGTGCCAGCAGTGAAAATGTGGTAGCTGGTGAGCAGTTCTTC
CDR3: CASSENVVAGEQFF
V: TRBV2
D: .
size: .
length: 14
J: TRBJ2-1

DNA: TGCAGTGCTAGGGCCGCCGGGTCCTATAATTCACCCCTCCACTTT
CDR3: CSARAAGSYNSPLHF
V: TRBV20-1
D: .
size: .
length: 15
J: TRBJ1-6

DNA: TGCAGTGCTAGAGAAGGGGACCGGGGGTACGGCTACACCTTC
CDR3: CSAREGDRGYGYTF
V: TRBV20-1
D: .
size: few
length: 14
J: TRBJ1-2

DNA: TGTGCCAGCTTATCGGACAGTTACTCGGAGACCCAGTACTTC
CDR3: CASLSDSYSETQYF
V: TRBV6-1
D: .
size: .
length: 14
J: TRBJ2-5

DNA: TGCAGTGCCGATAGGACTAGCGGGAGGAACCGGGGAAATGAGCAGTTCTTC
CDR3: CSADRTSGRNRGNEQFF
V: TRBV20-1
D: TRBD2
size: .
length: 17
J: TRBJ2-1

DNA: TGTGCCAGCAGCTTGTCACTTAAGGCGGGGGCGAACACTGAAGCTTTCTTT
CDR3: CASSLSLKAGANTEAFF
V: TRBV5-5
D: .
size: .
length: 17
J: TRBJ1-1

DNA: TGCGCCAGCAGCCCAGAACCGAACTTTAGCTCCTACGAGCAGTACTTC
CDR3: CASSPEPNFSSYEQYF
V: TRBV5-1
D: .
size: .
length: 16
J: TRBJ2-7